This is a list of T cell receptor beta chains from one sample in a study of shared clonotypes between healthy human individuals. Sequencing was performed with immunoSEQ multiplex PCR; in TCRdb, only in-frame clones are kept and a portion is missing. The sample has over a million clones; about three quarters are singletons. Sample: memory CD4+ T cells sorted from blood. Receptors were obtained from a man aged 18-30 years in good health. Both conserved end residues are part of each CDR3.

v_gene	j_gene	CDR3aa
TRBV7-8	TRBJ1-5	CASSPVDSEGPQHF
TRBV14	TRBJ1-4	CASSQPTWDREDEKLFF
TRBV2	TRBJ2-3	CASSVLSGVSDTQYF
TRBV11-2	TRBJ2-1	CASSSTRVGEQFF
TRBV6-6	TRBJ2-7	CASSYSEVGLYF
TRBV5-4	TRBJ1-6	CASSSSAGNSPLHF
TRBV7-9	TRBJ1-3	CASRSGTGPSGNTIYF
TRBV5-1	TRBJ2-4	CASSLNGGGKNIQYF
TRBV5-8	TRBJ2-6	CASPLALVGGANVLTF
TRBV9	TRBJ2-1	CASSVAPSGYNEQFF
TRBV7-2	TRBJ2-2	CASSSMGLAGAGELFF
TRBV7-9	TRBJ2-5	CASSFGQNPQETQYF
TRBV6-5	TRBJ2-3	CASRTGQGGTDTQYF
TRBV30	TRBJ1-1	CAWSRADEAFF
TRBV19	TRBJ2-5	CASSNQQETQYF
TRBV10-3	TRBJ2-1	CAISGTAGGNDEQFF
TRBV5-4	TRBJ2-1	CASSLQREGLGNEQFF
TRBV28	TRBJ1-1	CASSLKGSEAFF
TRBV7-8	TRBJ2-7	CASTRNPGSEQYF
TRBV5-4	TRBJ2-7	CASSPHKSGLAYEQYF
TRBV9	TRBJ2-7	CAFLRGFYEQYF
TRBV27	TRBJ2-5	CASSRNREETQYF
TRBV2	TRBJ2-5	CASSEGGGETQYF
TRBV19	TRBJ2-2	CASHGAPRGGPTGELFF
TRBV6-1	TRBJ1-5	CASSEAHGQPQHF
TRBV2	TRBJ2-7	CASSGDRDSYEQYF
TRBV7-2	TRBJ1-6	CASSFSLWRANNSPLHF
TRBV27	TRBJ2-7	CASSLLGRTHNEQYF
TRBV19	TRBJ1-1	CASRGQYGMNTEAFF
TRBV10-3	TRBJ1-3	CANSDTGSSGNTIYF
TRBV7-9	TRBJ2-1	CASSSGSTWGNEQFF
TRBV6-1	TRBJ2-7	CASSEGHTGWEQYF
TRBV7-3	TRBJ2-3	CASSTGLARTDTQYF
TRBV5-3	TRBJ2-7	CARSGRPGPNYEQYF
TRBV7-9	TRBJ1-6	CASSRGTGLWSPLHF
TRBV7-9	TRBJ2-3	CASSLGQGKADTQYF
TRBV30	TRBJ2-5	CASEEHQETQYF
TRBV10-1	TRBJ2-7	CASRETQGSEQYF